This T cell receptor (beta chain) was identified during a study of human T cells and chemical hapten exposure. Study-level findings and limits: The study found expanded TCRs formed significantly more large CDR3 similarity clusters than controls.

The germline V and J ends were trimmed by 5 bases and 5 bases, with 17 bases remaining between them. Germline V gives CDR1 SGHRS, CDR2 YFSETQ. The CDR3 runs to 15 residues. Authors' methods: Samples held a median of roughly 100,000 TCRs, range roughly 20,000–700,000. TCRdb recomputed calls from the RACE reads with MiXCR, one row per CDR3 protein. The V and J calls were not made by the authors but by TCRdb's processing. The sample contains some 400,000 distinct CDR3 sequences, roughly 5% of which appear only once. Described time point: patch test 1, 2 weeks after DPC sensitization. Treatment defined: therapeutic diphenylcyclopropenone sensitization with weekly scalp DPC. The drawing of blood occurred before each patch test was applied. This clonotype was observed at least ten times. The antigen remains unidentified.

Sequences were derived from whole blood, sampled in connection with sensitization to the hapten diphenylcyclopropenone (DPC). The rearrangement uses TRBV5-1 and TRBJ1-5; D uncertain. The TCR was taken from a woman aged 45-65 years with alopecia areata. Some clones in this sample may be carry-over from other donors' samples. CDR3: CASSRNGVGDQPQHF. In DNA, the CDR3 is TGCGCCAGCAGTCGAAATGGGGTTGGGGATCAGCCCCAGCATTTT. Complete variable domain (other parts from reference TRBV5-1 and TRBJ1-5): KAGVTQTPRYLIKTRGQQVTLSCSPISGHRSVSWYQQTPGQGLQFLFEYFSETQRNKGNFPGRFSGRQFSNSRSEMNVSTLELGDSALYLCASSRNGVGDQPQHFGDGTRLSIL.